Below, 24 T cell receptor beta chains from the same sample are listed, as sequenced in a study of OX40 agonist ivuxolimab in advanced cancers. Profiling relied on immunoSEQ multiplex PCR, and the TCRdb table lists in-frame clones only, not all of them. The sample has roughly 80,000 clones; approximately 93% are singletons. Here the sequenced sample was CD4+ or CD8+ T cells sorted from blood, taken in a trial of the OX40 agonist ivuxolimab. The receptors here all came from an adult with an advanced solid tumor such as melanoma, head and neck, liver or kidney cancer.

The chain combines TRBV9 with TRBJ1-2; D is possibly TRBD1 (5 bases). V dropped 4 bases and J dropped 6 bases, with 19 bases sitting between them. There are 15 residues in the CDR3. From germline, CDR1 is SGDLS and CDR2 YYNGEE. The CDR3 coding sequence is TGTGCCAGCAGCACCCGGGGCCTCACGAAGGATGGCTACACCTTC. Amino acids: CASSTRGLTKDGYTF.

This clone was seen only once. This rearrangement joins TRBV27 to TRBJ1-6, with D unresolved. The length of the CDR3 is 14 residues. Trimming took 3 bases from V and 10 from J, leaving 13 bases between them. The V gene's germline CDR1 is MNHEY and CDR2 SMNVEV (reference sequence). The CDR3 sequence is CASSFLRGHSPLHF. In DNA, the CDR3 is TGTGCCAGCAGTTTCCTCCGTGGGCACTCACCCCTCCACTTT.

The CDR3 coding sequence is TGTGCCAGCAGTCAGCCTGCGGGGATAGCAGATACGCAGTATTTT. Translated, it gives CASSQPAGIADTQYF. The chain combines TRBV9 with TRBJ2-3; D perhaps matches TRBD2 (6 bases). Trimming took 5 bases from V and 4 from J, leaving 17 bases between them. The germline gives CDR1 SGDLS, CDR2 YYNGEE. The CDR3 extends over 15 amino acids.

The V and J genes are TRBV5-1 and TRBJ2-7, with D perhaps matching TRBD2 (5 bases). Looked up from germline, CDR1 is SGHRS and CDR2 is YFSETQ. This CDR3 comprises 14 residues. V dropped 4 bases and J dropped 2 bases, with 13 bases sitting between them. The CDR3 loop is CASSTWTSAYEQYF. CDR3 coding DNA: TGCGCCAGCAGCACCTGGACTTCTGCCTACGAGCAGTACTTC.

The chain employs TRBV27 and TRBJ2-7; the D gene is possibly TRBD2 (7 bases). V lost 6 bases to trimming and J lost 1 base, with 13 bases between them. This CDR3 has 14 residues. Per the germline V gene, CDR1 is MNHEY and CDR2 is SMNVEV (reference sequence). CDR3 in DNA: TGTGCCAGCAGCCTGGAGGGGGGGTCCTACGAGCAGTACTTC. Protein sequence: CASSLEGGSYEQYF.

V usage is TRBV7-9 and J usage is TRBJ2-5; D may be TRBD2 (5 bases). V was pared by 0 bases and J by 5 bases, with 10 bases between. The length of the CDR3 is 14 residues. From germline, CDR1 is SEHNR and CDR2 FQNEAQ (reference sequence). The CDR3 region is CASSLARRGETQYF. CDR3 DNA: TGTGCCAGCAGCTTAGCGCGGCGAGGGGAGACCCAGTACTTC.

This chain links TRBV4-1 with TRBJ2-7, with 9 nucleotides matching TRBD2. CDR3 size: 15 residues. From germline, CDR1 is MGHRA and CDR2 YSYEKL. V shed 4 bases and J 0 bases; nucleotides not matched to a gene: 4. The CDR3 protein is CASSPLAGTSYEQYF. The CDR3 nucleotides read TGCGCCAGCAGCCCTCTAGCGGGAACCTCCTACGAGCAGTACTTC.

The V and J genes are TRBV15 and TRBJ1-2, with a possible D match to TRBD1 (5 bases). The germline V and J ends were trimmed by 0 bases and 2 bases, with 7 bases remaining between them. There are 14 residues in the CDR3. The germline CDR1 and CDR2 sequences are LNHNV and YYDKDF (reference sequence). CDR3 amino acids: CATSRDRGNYGYTF. CDR3 DNA: TGTGCCACCAGCAGAGATAGGGGAAACTATGGCTACACCTTC.

This clone has a single count. This sequence joins TRBV9 and TRBJ2-7; D ambiguous. Between the trimmed V and J ends, which lost 4 bases and 3 bases, there was a span of 14 bases. Per the germline V gene, CDR1 is SGDLS and CDR2 is YYNGEE. CDR3 size: 14 residues. In DNA, the CDR3 is TGTGCCAGCAGCCCTGCGGAACAGTACTACGAGCAGTACTTC. Its translation: CASSPAEQYYEQYF.

The count of this clone is one. The V and J genes are TRBV7-6 and TRBJ2-7; 10 nucleotides align to TRBD1. This CDR3 has 15 residues. The germline CDR1 and CDR2 sequences are SGHVS and FNYEAQ. Unmatched junction bases numbered 2, after V lost 0 bases and J lost 3 bases. The CDR3 reads CASSLADRGDYEQYF. CDR3 sequence (DNA): TGTGCCAGCAGCTTAGCGGACAGGGGGGACTACGAGCAGTACTTC.

This chain uses TRBV6-5 with TRBJ1-1; TRBD1 matches 7 bases. Losses at the gene ends were 5 bases for V and 11 bases for J; bases not matched to a gene: 14. The CDR3 has 14 amino acids. Germline values: CDR1 MNHEY, CDR2 SVGAGI. CDR3 nucleotide sequence: TGTGCCAGCAGTCGCGTTTTTGACAGGGAAAGGGCTTTCTTT. It is translated as CASSRVFDRERAFF.

The V call is TRBV4-1, the J call TRBJ2-7; unclear D gene. The V gene's germline CDR1 is MGHRA and CDR2 YSYEKL. V lost 3 bases, J lost 7 bases, and 7 bases lay in between. CDR3 length equals 11 residues. CDR3 region: CASSHQWEQYF. CDR3 bases: TGCGCCAGCAGCCATCAGTGGGAGCAGTACTTC.

This sequence joins TRBV19 and TRBJ1-2; tentative D call: TRBD1 (6 bases). Germline V gene sequence: CDR1 LNHDA, CDR2 SQIVND (reference sequence). The CDR3 consists of 14 residues. Trimming stripped 6 bases from V and 4 bases from J, with 15 bases between. As DNA, the CDR3 is TGTGCCAGTAGCGGCAAGACAGGAATCTATGGCTACACCTTC. This codes for CASSGKTGIYGYTF.

The chain combines TRBV27 with TRBJ1-2, with a weak D call TRBD1 (6 bases). The germline V gene encodes CDR1 MNHEY and CDR2 SMNVEV (reference sequence). The CDR3 extends over 12 amino acids. V lost 7 bases and J lost 6, with 12 bases in between. This chain's CDR3 is CASTTGRDGYTF. For the CDR3, the DNA is TGTGCCAGCACGACAGGCCGGGATGGCTACACCTTC.

This chain links TRBV18 with TRBJ2-7; D gene unclear. V lost 5 bases and J lost 0, with 11 bases in between. The CDR3 sequence is 14 residues long. Germline CDR1 reads KGHSH; CDR2 reads LQKENI. CDR3 protein: CASSLLTSSYEQYF. CDR3 in DNA: TGTGCCAGCTCATTATTGACCAGCTCCTACGAGCAGTACTTC.

The gene calls are TRBV18 and TRBJ1-5; D gene unclear. V was cut by 2 bases and J by 0 bases, with 11 bases left in between. The CDR3 loop spans 16 amino acids. CDR1 is KGHSH and CDR2 is LQKENI in the germline V gene. The CDR3 DNA is TGTGCCAGCTCACCAGGAAATTCTTATAGCAATCAGCCCCAGCATTTT. It codes for CASSPGNSYSNQPQHF.

This chain uses TRBV5-1 with TRBJ2-6; D not resolved. The CDR3 is 16 amino acids. Trimming removed 4 bases at V and 0 bases at J, with 11 bases between. The germline CDR1 and CDR2 sequences are SGHRS and YFSETQ. In nucleotides, the CDR3 is TGCGCCAGCAGCCCCTCTGTGAGCTCTGGGGCCAACGTCCTGACTTTC. It codes for CASSPSVSSGANVLTF.

This chain uses TRBV5-1 with TRBJ2-1; no firm D call. The CDR3 is made up of 14 amino acids. V was shortened by 6 bases and J by 8 bases, with 18 bases between the two germline ends. The germline V gene encodes CDR1 SGHRS and CDR2 YFSETQ. CDR3 amino acids: CASKVVGPSDEQFF. In DNA form, the CDR3 reads TGCGCCAGCAAGGTAGTGGGCCCGTCCGATGAGCAGTTCTTC.

V is TRBV13 and J is TRBJ2-7; D gene unclear. Looked up from germline, CDR1 is PRHDT and CDR2 is FYEKMQ (reference sequence). The length of the CDR3 is 15 residues. The germline V and J ends were trimmed by 2 bases and 1 base, with 12 bases remaining between them. The CDR3 region is CASSLSLATSYEQYF. The CDR3 region has the DNA TGTGCCAGCAGCTTATCCCTCGCCACTTCCTACGAGCAGTACTTC.

The gene calls are TRBV27 and TRBJ2-1, with D possibly matching TRBD1 (7 bases). Trimming left V 2 bases short and J 8 bases short, with 13 bases between. Germline V CDR1 and CDR2: MNHEY, SMNVEV (reference sequence). This CDR3 is 14 amino acids long. The CDR3 coding sequence is TGTGCCAGCAGTTTACTGACCAGGGGGGATGAGCAGTTCTTC. It translates to CASSLLTRGDEQFF.

The V and J genes are TRBV6-5 and TRBJ2-5; D may correspond to TRBD1 or TRBD2 (5 bases each). Germline-derived CDR1 and CDR2 are MNHEY and SVGAGI. Between the trimmed V and J ends, which lost 2 bases and 5 bases, there was a span of 12 bases. The length of the CDR3 is 14 residues. The CDR3 here is CASSYLRGVETQYF. DNA for the CDR3: TGTGCCAGCAGTTACCTCCGGGGCGTGGAGACCCAGTACTTC.

V gene TRBV5-4 combines with J gene TRBJ2-1; tentative D call: TRBD2 (6 bases). Germline-derived CDR1 and CDR2 are SGHNT and YYREEE (reference sequence). V lost 0 bases and J 9 bases, leaving 10 bases between the germline ends. The CDR3 is 13 amino acids. CDR3 protein: CASSLEGGAEQFF. CDR3 DNA: TGTGCCAGCAGCTTGGAGGGAGGCGCTGAGCAGTTCTTC.

The chain is built from TRBV4-1 and TRBJ2-1; TRBD2 might be the D (5 bases). Germline loops: CDR1 MGHRA, CDR2 YSYEKL. This CDR3 contains 15 residues. V lost 4 bases to trimming and J lost 4 bases, with 14 bases between them. The CDR3 is CASSPQREGYNEQFF. For the CDR3, the DNA is TGCGCCAGCAGCCCCCAGCGTGAGGGTTACAATGAGCAGTTCTTC.

This clone was seen only once. V is TRBV6-5 and J is TRBJ2-2, with D unresolved. Trimming stripped 7 bases from V and 5 bases from J, with 17 bases between. This CDR3 comprises 15 residues. Germline CDR1 and CDR2: MNHEY and SVGAGI. The CDR3 reads CASTLRTDGTGELFF. Written as DNA, the CDR3 is TGTGCCAGCACCCTTAGGACGGACGGTACCGGGGAGCTGTTTTTT.